Presented here are 30 T cell receptor beta chains from one specimen sequenced in a study of blood T cell repertoires in COVID-19. Only in-frame clones appear in the TCRdb table, and some are missing; sequencing was by immunoSEQ multiplex PCR. Among about 71,000 clones listed, 82% were seen once. Sequenced: peripheral blood. All receptors come from a woman aged 80 or older with acute or convalescent COVID-19.

The J gene is TRBJ2-3, the V gene TRBV6-6; TRBD2 agrees at 13 bases. With V trimmed by 6 bases and J by 4 bases, 4 bases remained unmatched. The CDR3 has 15 residues. Germline loops: CDR1 MNHNY, CDR2 SVGAGI (reference sequence). CDR3 protein: CASRQLAGGADTQYF. The CDR3 DNA reads as TGTGCCAGCAGACAACTAGCGGGAGGGGCAGATACGCAGTATTTT.

The chain couples TRBV5-6 to TRBJ2-7, with 12 bases aligning to TRBD2. The CDR3 runs 14 residues. Germline CDR1 and CDR2: SGHDT and YYEEEE. After removal of 4 bases from V and 1 base from J, the junction contained 0 bases not matched to a gene. For the CDR3, the DNA is TGTGCCAGCAGCACTAGCGGGAGGTCCTACGAGCAGTACTTC. As protein: CASSTSGRSYEQYF.

This clone was recorded a few times. The chain combines TRBV5-1 with TRBJ2-1; D is perhaps TRBD2 (6 bases). CDR1 is SGHRS and CDR2 is YFSETQ in the germline V gene. The CDR3 spans 16 residues. Trimming shortened V by 2 bases and J by 1 base, and 13 bases separated the two germline ends. CDR3 nucleotides: TGCGCCAGCAGCTTCGGACTAACTTCTTCCTACAATGAGCAGTTCTTC. Protein product: CASSFGLTSSYNEQFF.

V usage is TRBV6-5 and J usage is TRBJ2-7; TRBD1 agrees at 7 bases. The CDR3 is 13 amino acids. Germline CDR1 reads MNHEY; CDR2 reads SVGAGI. V dropped 7 bases and J dropped 6; count of bases not matched to a gene: 9. The CDR3 DNA reads as TGTGCCAGCACCACGACAGGGTTGGCCGAGCAGTACTTC. Translation: CASTTTGLAEQYF.

V is TRBV4-2 and J is TRBJ2-5; 8 bases line up with TRBD1. Germline V lookup: CDR1 LGHNA, CDR2 YNFKEQ. Trimming at V came to 0 bases and at J to 1 base, leaving 7 bases not matched to a gene. This CDR3 has 17 residues. Here the CDR3 reads CASSQELAGTGQETQYF. In nucleotides, the CDR3 is TGTGCCAGCAGCCAAGAATTAGCCGGGACAGGCCAAGAGACCCAGTACTTC.

This chain links TRBV5-1 with TRBJ2-7; TRBD1 matches at 11 bases. Germline CDR1 and CDR2: SGHRS and YFSETQ. V gave up 4 bases and J gave up 3 bases; unmatched junction bases: 6. The CDR3 has 15 amino acids. The CDR3 protein is CASSQGDRGFYEQYF. In DNA, the CDR3 is TGCGCCAGCAGCCAGGGGGACAGGGGGTTCTACGAGCAGTACTTC.

This clone occurred many times. The chain employs TRBV5-1 and TRBJ1-2; 8 bases match TRBD1. The CDR3 loop spans 15 amino acids. Looked up from germline, CDR1 is SGHRS and CDR2 is YFSETQ. The junction had 13 bases not matched to a gene; V was cut back by 4 bases and J by 8 bases. CDR3 bases: TGCGCCAGCAGCGTCGGACAGGGAGGACTGGTGGGCTACACCTTC. Amino acid sequence: CASSVGQGGLVGYTF.

This chain connects TRBV19 to TRBJ1-5; possible D gene TRBD1, 5 bases. Germline V gene data show CDR1 as LNHDA and CDR2 as SQIVND (reference sequence). The CDR3 spans 14 residues. V was shortened by 3 bases and J by 5 bases, with 11 bases between the two germline ends. The CDR3 here is CASSIFVRDQPQHF. The DNA for the CDR3 is TGTGCCAGTAGTATCTTCGTCAGGGATCAGCCCCAGCATTTT.

J is TRBJ2-7 and V is TRBV27; 9 positions match TRBD1. Unmatched junction bases numbered 6, after V lost 4 bases and J lost 2 bases. The CDR3 loop spans 15 amino acids. Per germline, CDR1 MNHEY and CDR2 SMNVEV (reference sequence). Here the CDR3 DNA reads TGTGCCAGCAGTTCCTCCGGGACAGGGCCCTACGAGCAGTACTTC. Translation: CASSSSGTGPYEQYF.

The sample holds a few counts of this clone. V gene TRBV18 combines with J gene TRBJ1-1, with TRBD1 as a possible D gene (5 bases). The V gene's germline CDR1 is KGHSH and CDR2 LQKENI. Between the trimmed V and J ends, which lost 3 bases and 0 bases, there was a span of 8 bases. There are 14 residues in the CDR3. The CDR3 DNA reads as TGTGCCAGCTCACCCAGCAGGGTGAACACTGAAGCTTTCTTT. Translating gives CASSPSRVNTEAFF.

The rearrangement links TRBV27 to TRBJ2-3; 8 nucleotides match TRBD2. After removal of 1 base from V and 3 bases from J, the junction contained 15 bases not matched to a gene. The CDR3 is 19 amino acids. Per the germline V gene, CDR1 is MNHEY and CDR2 is SMNVEV (reference sequence). CDR3 sequence: CASSLFGGGTSSSTDTQYF. CDR3 DNA sequence: TGTGCCAGCAGTTTATTCGGGGGGGGGACTAGTTCGTCGACAGATACGCAGTATTTT.

The V and J genes are TRBV3-1 (or the pseudogene TRBV3-2) and TRBJ2-7, with D possibly being TRBD1 (6 bases). Trimming pared 4 bases from V and 3 bases from J, leaving 13 bases between. CDR3 length: 14 residues. Germline loops: CDR1 LGHDT, CDR2 YNNKEL (reference sequence). As DNA, the CDR3 is TGTGCCAGCAGCCCCCGGGACAACAGCTACGAGCAGTACTTC. The encoded protein is CASSPRDNSYEQYF.

The chain is built from TRBV9 and TRBJ2-3, with 7 bases that match TRBD2. The CDR3 runs to 15 residues. Trimming cost V 0 bases and J 6 bases; bases outside gene matches: 7. Germline V gives CDR1 SGDLS, CDR2 YYNGEE. The CDR3: CASSVVAGRLDTQYF. CDR3 coding DNA: TGTGCCAGCAGCGTAGTAGCGGGTCGCCTGGATACGCAGTATTTT.

This chain connects TRBV28 to TRBJ1-2; D is unresolved. This CDR3 is 14 amino acids long. V was trimmed by 6 bases and J by 1 base, leaving 12 bases between them. Germline loops: CDR1 MDHEN, CDR2 SYDVKM. This CDR3 reads CASRQTTHNYGYTF. CDR3 nucleotides: TGTGCCAGCAGACAAACGACACATAACTATGGCTACACCTTC.

V gene TRBV10-1 combines with J gene TRBJ2-3; D call uncertain. Trimming removed 4 bases from V and 2 bases from J, with 19 bases in between. CDR1 WNHNN and CDR2 SYGVQD come from the germline V gene (reference sequence). The CDR3 is 17 residues long. In DNA, the CDR3 is TGCGCCAGCAGTGGACGAGCAGGCCCGCGATTCACAGATACGCAGTATTTT. Translated: CASSGRAGPRFTDTQYF.

The gene calls are TRBV12-3 or TRBV12-4 and TRBJ2-7; D is possibly TRBD1 (6 bases). The germline V and J ends were trimmed by 2 bases and 3 bases, with 8 bases remaining between them. This CDR3 is built from 13 residues. CDR3 nucleotides: TGTGCCAGCAGTTTACAACAGGGCTACGAGCAGTACTTC. Translation gives CASSLQQGYEQYF.

The chain is built from TRBV19 and TRBJ2-3, with 7 bases fitting TRBD1. CDR3 size: 16 residues. Germline V lookup: CDR1 LNHDA, CDR2 SQIVND (reference sequence). V trimming: 1 base; J trimming: 0 bases; junction bases outside the gene matches: 4. The CDR3 region is CASSIAPQGSTDTQYF. CDR3 DNA sequence: TGTGCCAGTAGTATAGCCCCACAGGGGAGCACAGATACGCAGTATTTT.

This clone has a handful of counts. This rearrangement joins TRBV6-5 to TRBJ2-1, with D maybe TRBD1 (6 bases). The CDR3 has 14 amino acids. Per the germline V gene, CDR1 is MNHEY and CDR2 is SVGAGI. V was shortened by 6 bases and J by 4 bases, with 13 bases between the two germline ends. Here the CDR3 DNA reads TGTGCCAGCAGGCTGGGGACACAATACAATGAGCAGTTCTTC. The encoded protein is CASRLGTQYNEQFF.

The rearrangement links TRBV13 to TRBJ2-1, with TRBD2 as a possible D gene (6 bases). Germline CDR1 PRHDT, CDR2 FYEKMQ (reference sequence). The V and J ends lost 5 bases and 4 bases respectively, with 15 bases between them. The CDR3 is made up of 15 amino acids. CDR3 residues: CASSLWRDPYNEQFF. CDR3 nucleotides: TGTGCCAGCAGCCTTTGGCGGGACCCTTACAATGAGCAGTTCTTC. The full variable domain, completed using reference TRBV13 and TRBJ2-1, is AAGVIQSPRHLIKEKRETATLKCYPIPRHDTVYWYQQGPGQDPQFLISFYEKMQSDKGSIPDRFSAQQFSDYHSELNMSSLELGDSALYFCASSLWRDPYNEQFFGPGTRLTVL.

The DNA for the CDR3 is TGTGCCAGCAGCTTAGGGAGAAATCAAGAGACCCAGTACTTC. This gives the protein CASSLGRNQETQYF. V gene TRBV7-7 combines with J gene TRBJ2-5, with D uncertain. The V end lost 1 base, the J end lost 2 bases, and 8 bases lay between the germline ends. The CDR3 runs 14 residues. Germline assignment: CDR1 SSHAT and CDR2 FNYEAQ (reference sequence).

This chain links TRBV7-2 with TRBJ2-7; 12 nucleotides align to TRBD2. This CDR3 has 17 amino acids. Per the germline V gene, CDR1 is SGHTA and CDR2 is FQGNSA. Trimming took 1 base from V and 2 from J; bases not matched to a gene: 6. CDR3 protein: CASSLGGRLAGAYEQYF. The DNA for the CDR3 is TGTGCCAGCAGCTTAGGGGGTAGACTAGCGGGAGCCTACGAGCAGTACTTC.

Worth noting for this clone: The germline gene is not matched at one end of the junction; a read error may be the cause. The rearrangement links TRBV2 to TRBJ2-4, with TRBD2 matching over 12 bases. Germline values: CDR1 SNHLY, CDR2 FYNNEI. The CDR3 runs 15 residues. The CDR3 DNA reads as TGTGCCAGCAGTGTATCCCTTCCTGGGACTAGCGGGCAAGACTTC. Protein product: CASSVSLPGTSGQDF.

This clone was recorded only once. The V call is TRBV2, the J call TRBJ1-5; 9 bases match TRBD1. This CDR3 has 15 amino acids. Trimming at V came to 6 bases and at J to 2 bases, leaving 5 bases not matched to a gene. Per the germline V gene, CDR1 is SNHLY and CDR2 is FYNNEI. CDR3 region: CASRWRTGGNQPQHF. The CDR3 DNA reads TGTGCCAGCAGATGGCGGACAGGGGGCAATCAGCCCCAGCATTTT.

The chain uses TRBV6-5 and TRBJ1-2, with D perhaps TRBD1 (5 bases). Germline V lookup: CDR1 MNHEY, CDR2 SVGAGI. CDR3 length: 16 amino acids. Trimming took 0 bases from V and 4 from J, leaving 15 bases between them. The CDR3 reads CASSYSLVQGGYGYTF. CDR3 DNA sequence: TGTGCCAGCAGTTACTCTTTAGTGCAGGGTGGCTATGGCTACACCTTC.

The chain combines TRBV5-1 with TRBJ2-7, with D possibly being TRBD1 (6 bases). The CDR3 is 15 amino acids. Per germline, CDR1 SGHRS and CDR2 YFSETQ. V was clipped by 4 bases and J by 2 bases, with 16 bases between them. The CDR3 DNA is TGCGCCAGCAGCCTTGGAAGAACAGGGACCTACGAGCAGTACTTC. Its protein is CASSLGRTGTYEQYF.

The V and J genes are TRBV19 and TRBJ1-1; TRBD1 might be the D (5 bases). The CDR3 totals 14 residues. The germline gives CDR1 LNHDA, CDR2 SQIVND (reference sequence). V dropped 1 base and J dropped 0 bases, with 6 bases sitting between them. The CDR3 spells CASSIGRVNTEAFF. As DNA, the CDR3 is TGTGCCAGTAGTATAGGCAGGGTGAACACTGAAGCTTTCTTT. Looking up the rest from reference TRBV19 and TRBJ1-1 gives the full variable domain: DGGITQSPKYLFRKEGQNVTLSCEQNLNHDAMYWYRQDPGQGLRLIYYSQIVNDFQKGDIAEGYSVSREKKESFPLTVTSAQKNPTAFYLCASSIGRVNTEAFFGQGTRLTVV.

The rearrangement links TRBV3-1 (or the pseudogene TRBV3-2) to TRBJ2-7; a possible D gene is TRBD2 (5 bases). Germline V gene lookup returns CDR1 LGHDT and CDR2 YNNKEL (reference sequence). Trimming shortened V by 0 bases and J by 2 bases, and 14 bases separated the two germline ends. The CDR3 is 16 amino acids. Here the CDR3 reads CASSQDLGGSPYEQYF. The CDR3, as DNA: TGTGCCAGCAGCCAAGATCTTGGCGGGTCGCCCTACGAGCAGTACTTC.

The genes are TRBV5-4 and TRBJ2-7; 8 bases match TRBD2. The CDR3 has 16 residues. Germline V gene lookup returns CDR1 SGHNT and CDR2 YYREEE (reference sequence). V dropped 2 bases and J dropped 7; count of bases not matched to a gene: 14. The CDR3 spells CASSLGSGTPMGEQYF. DNA for the CDR3: TGTGCCAGCAGCTTAGGTAGCGGGACTCCCATGGGAGAGCAGTACTTC. Full variable domain (rest looked up from reference TRBV5-4 and TRBJ2-7): ETGVTQSPTHLIKTRGQQVTLRCSSQSGHNTVSWYQQALGQGPQFIFQYYREEENGRGNFPPRFSGLQFPNYSSELNVNALELDDSALYLCASSLGSGTPMGEQYFGPGTRLTVT.

The CDR3 nucleotides are TGTGCCAGTAGCCCCGGAGGGACCGGAATTAACGAGCAGTACTTC. Its protein is CASSPGGTGINEQYF. This chain connects TRBV19 to TRBJ2-7, with TRBD2 as a possible D gene (6 bases). V shed 6 bases and J shed 5 bases, with 20 bases lying between them. Germline V gene lookup returns CDR1 LNHDA and CDR2 SQIVND (reference sequence). This CDR3 spans 15 amino acids.

V gene TRBV5-1 combines with J gene TRBJ1-1; D is undetermined. The germline gives CDR1 SGHRS, CDR2 YFSETQ. V was clipped by 0 bases and J by 2 bases, with 8 bases between them. CDR3 length equals 14 residues. The CDR3, as DNA: TGCGCCAGCAGCTTGGACCGCGTTAACACTGAAGCTTTCTTT. It codes for CASSLDRVNTEAFF.